The T cell receptor (beta chain) under discussion was sequenced for a study of blood T cell repertoires in COVID-19. Across the whole study: The samples span acute and convalescent COVID-19 from the United States, Italy and Spain. The cDNA or gDNA used as material had been derived from T cells, B-cell-depleted T cells, or PBMCs.

This clone was detected a few times. The method was immunoSEQ multiplex PCR; TCRdb's version includes in-frame clones alone and lacks a portion of them. The repertoire holds about 67,000 clones, with around 86% as singletons. Unmatched junction bases numbered 2, after V lost 4 bases and J lost 5 bases. There are 12 residues in the CDR3. CDR1 and CDR2 (germline): SGHRS, YFSETQ. This rearrangement joins TRBV5-1 to TRBJ1-1; 7 bases align to TRBD1. Material: peripheral blood. The TCR originated in a man between 50 and 59 years old with active COVID-19. The CDR3 DNA is TGCGCCAGCAGCACAGGGGTAACTGAAGCTTTCTTT. This translates into CASSTGVTEAFF.